The present T cell receptor (beta chain) was sequenced within a study of cytomegalovirus exposure and HLA in healthy donors. Study outcomes and limitations: It has been reported that TCR beta sequences accurately predicted the HLA-A and HLA-B alleles of most subjects. Among the sequence variants, a highly shared cluster was likely an artifact of sequencing.

60 Vbeta and 13 Jbeta primers were used in PCR. Here immunoSEQ multiplex PCR was the method, and the copy in TCRdb shows in-frame clones only, minus some. The table shows about 190,000 clones, with about three quarters occurring only once. About this clone itself: Its antigen is as yet unknown.

This receptor was taken from a woman aged 40 to 49 in good health and CMV-seronegative. The sample consisted of PBMCs.

The CDR3 region is CASSPRGTSGSDNEQFF. DNA of the CDR3: TGTGCCAGCAGTCCTAGGGGGACTAGCGGGAGCGACAATGAGCAGTTCTTC. The chain links TRBV9 to TRBJ2-1, with TRBD2 matching over 14 bases. Germline V CDR1 and CDR2: SGDLS, YYNGEE. The CDR3 is made up of 17 amino acids. Trimming cost V 5 bases and J 5 bases; bases outside gene matches: 9.